This T cell receptor beta chain was recorded in a study of T-cell memory formation after mild COVID-19. Study context: Among the donors, TCR clusters were largely specific to each donor.

V lost 1 base to trimming and J lost 2 bases, with 14 bases between them. Germline CDR1 SGHTA, CDR2 FQGNSA. This CDR3 has 16 residues. This clonotype was seen repeatedly, ten times or more. 5'RACE, which relied on constant-segment primers, yielded TCR alpha and TCR beta cDNA libraries carrying sample barcodes and UMIs. TCRdb used MiXCR to reprocess the 5' RACE reads, holding one entry per CDR3 protein. The table shows 30,000 to 50,000 distinct CDR3 sequences, with 5.5% to 7% occurring only once. Sample: PBMCs or a T cell subset sorted from them (not recorded which). The rearrangement links TRBV7-2 to TRBJ1-2; TRBD1 might be the D (5 bases). This TCR was recovered from an adult who had mild COVID-19 (a few samples of this study predate the infection). Cell type and time point are not known. Written as DNA, the CDR3 is TGTGCCAGCAGCTTAGGTCTGGGGACGGGCAACTATGGCTACACCTTC. It is translated as CASSLGLGTGNYGYTF.